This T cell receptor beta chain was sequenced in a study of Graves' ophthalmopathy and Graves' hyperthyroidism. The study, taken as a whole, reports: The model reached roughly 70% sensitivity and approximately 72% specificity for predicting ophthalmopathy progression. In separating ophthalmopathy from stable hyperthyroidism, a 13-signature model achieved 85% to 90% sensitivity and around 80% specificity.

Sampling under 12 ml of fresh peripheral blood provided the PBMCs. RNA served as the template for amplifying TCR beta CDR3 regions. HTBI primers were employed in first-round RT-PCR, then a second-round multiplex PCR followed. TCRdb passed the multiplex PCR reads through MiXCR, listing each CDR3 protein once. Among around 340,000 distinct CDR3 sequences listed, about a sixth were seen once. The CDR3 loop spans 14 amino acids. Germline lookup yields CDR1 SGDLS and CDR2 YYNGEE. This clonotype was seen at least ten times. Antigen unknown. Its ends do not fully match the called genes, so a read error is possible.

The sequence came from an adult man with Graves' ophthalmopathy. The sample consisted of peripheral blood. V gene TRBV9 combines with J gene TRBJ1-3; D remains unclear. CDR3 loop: CASSQEISGNTICF. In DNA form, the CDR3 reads TGTGCCAGCAGCCAGGAGATCTCTGGAAACACCATATGTTTT. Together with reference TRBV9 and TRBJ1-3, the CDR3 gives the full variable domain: DSGVTQTPKHLITATGQRVTLRCSPRSGDLSVYWYQQSLDQGLQFLIQYYNGEERAKGNILERFSAQQFPDLHSELNLSSLELGDSALYFCASSQEISGNTICFGEGSWLTVV.